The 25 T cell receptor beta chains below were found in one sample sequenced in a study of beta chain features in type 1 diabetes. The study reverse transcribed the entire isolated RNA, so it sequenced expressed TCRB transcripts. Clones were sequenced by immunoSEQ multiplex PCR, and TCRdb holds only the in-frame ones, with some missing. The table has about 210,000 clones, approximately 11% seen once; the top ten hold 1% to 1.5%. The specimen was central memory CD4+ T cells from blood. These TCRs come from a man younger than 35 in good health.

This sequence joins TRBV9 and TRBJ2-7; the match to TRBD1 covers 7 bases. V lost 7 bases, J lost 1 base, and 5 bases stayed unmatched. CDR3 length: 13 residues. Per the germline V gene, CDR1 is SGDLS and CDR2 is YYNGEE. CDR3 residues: CASSRTGSYEQYF. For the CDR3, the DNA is TGTGCCAGCTCCCGGACAGGATCCTACGAGCAGTACTTC.

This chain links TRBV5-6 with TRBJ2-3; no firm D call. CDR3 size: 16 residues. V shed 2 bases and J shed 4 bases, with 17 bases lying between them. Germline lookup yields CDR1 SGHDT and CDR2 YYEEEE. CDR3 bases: TGTGCCAGCAGCTTCATGGAGATTCACGGTGCAGATACGCAGTATTTT. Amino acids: CASSFMEIHGADTQYF.

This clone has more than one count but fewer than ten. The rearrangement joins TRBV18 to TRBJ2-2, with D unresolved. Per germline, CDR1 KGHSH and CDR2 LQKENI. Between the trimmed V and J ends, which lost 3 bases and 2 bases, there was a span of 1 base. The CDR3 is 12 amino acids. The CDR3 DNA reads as TGTGCCAGCTCACCCAACACCGGGGAGCTGTTTTTT. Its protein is CASSPNTGELFF.

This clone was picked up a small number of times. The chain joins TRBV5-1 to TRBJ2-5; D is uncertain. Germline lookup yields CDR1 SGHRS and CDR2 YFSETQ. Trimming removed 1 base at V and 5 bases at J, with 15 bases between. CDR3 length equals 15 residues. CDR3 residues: CASSLQAPGGETQYF. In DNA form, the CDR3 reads TGCGCCAGCAGCTTGCAGGCCCCGGGTGGGGAGACCCAGTACTTC.

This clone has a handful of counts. The DNA for the CDR3 is TGTGCCAGCAGCTTATACGGCGGCGAGCAGTACTTC. Amino acid sequence: CASSLYGGEQYF. The J gene is TRBJ2-7, the V gene TRBV7-2; no firm D call. The length of the CDR3 is 12 residues. Germline assignment: CDR1 SGHTA and CDR2 FQGNSA. With 2 bases removed from V and 6 bases from J, the gap between germline ends came to 8 bases.

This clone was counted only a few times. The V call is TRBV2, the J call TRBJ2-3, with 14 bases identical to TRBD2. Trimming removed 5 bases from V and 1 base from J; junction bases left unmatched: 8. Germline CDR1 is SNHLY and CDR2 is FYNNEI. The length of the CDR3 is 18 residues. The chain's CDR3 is CASSSTSGRARGTDTQYF. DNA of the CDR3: TGTGCCAGCAGTTCGACTAGCGGGAGGGCCCGAGGCACAGATACGCAGTATTTT.

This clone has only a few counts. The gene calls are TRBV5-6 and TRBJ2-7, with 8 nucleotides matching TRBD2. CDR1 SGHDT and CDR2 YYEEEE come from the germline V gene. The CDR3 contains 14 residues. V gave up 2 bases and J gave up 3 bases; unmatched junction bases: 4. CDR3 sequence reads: CASSLAGVIYEQYF. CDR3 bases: TGTGCCAGCAGCTTAGCGGGAGTGATCTACGAGCAGTACTTC. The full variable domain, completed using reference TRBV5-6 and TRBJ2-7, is DAGVTQSPTHLIKTRGQQVTLRCSPKSGHDTVSWYQQALGQGPQFIFQYYEEEERQRGNFPDRFSGHQFPNYSSELNVNALLLGDSALYLCASSLAGVIYEQYFGPGTRLTVT.

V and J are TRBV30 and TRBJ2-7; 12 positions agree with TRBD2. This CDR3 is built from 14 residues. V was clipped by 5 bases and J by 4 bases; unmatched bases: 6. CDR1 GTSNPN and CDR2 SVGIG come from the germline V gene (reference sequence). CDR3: CAWSLAGGPYEQYF. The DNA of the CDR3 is TGTGCCTGGTCCCTAGCGGGAGGGCCGTACGAGCAGTACTTC.

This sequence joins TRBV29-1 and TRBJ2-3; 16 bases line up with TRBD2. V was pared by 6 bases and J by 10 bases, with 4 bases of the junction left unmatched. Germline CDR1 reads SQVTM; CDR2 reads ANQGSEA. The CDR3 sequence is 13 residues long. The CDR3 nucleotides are TGCAGCGTGTCCGGGACTAGCGGGAGGGCGCAGTATTTT. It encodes CSVSGTSGRAQYF.

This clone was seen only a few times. The CDR3: CASSLGGRDQPQHF. The CDR3 bases are TGTGCCAGCAGCTTAGGAGGCCGGGATCAGCCCCAGCATTTT. The J gene is TRBJ1-5, the V gene TRBV7-9; D gene unclear. The germline V and J ends were trimmed by 1 base and 5 bases, with 9 bases remaining between them. The V gene's germline CDR1 is SEHNR and CDR2 FQNEAQ (reference sequence). The CDR3 extends over 14 amino acids.

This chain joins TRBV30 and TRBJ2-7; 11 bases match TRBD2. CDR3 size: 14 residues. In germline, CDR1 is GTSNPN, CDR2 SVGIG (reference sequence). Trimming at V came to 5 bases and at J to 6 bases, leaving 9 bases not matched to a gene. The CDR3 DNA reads TGTGCCTGGGGTCCGGGACTAGCGGCCGCCGAGCAGTACTTC. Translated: CAWGPGLAAAEQYF.

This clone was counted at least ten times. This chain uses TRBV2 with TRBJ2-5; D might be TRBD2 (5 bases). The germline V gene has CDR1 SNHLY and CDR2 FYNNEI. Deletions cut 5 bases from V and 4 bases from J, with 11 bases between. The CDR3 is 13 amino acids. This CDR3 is CASSRLPRETQYF. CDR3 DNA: TGTGCCAGCAGTAGACTACCACGAGAGACCCAGTACTTC.

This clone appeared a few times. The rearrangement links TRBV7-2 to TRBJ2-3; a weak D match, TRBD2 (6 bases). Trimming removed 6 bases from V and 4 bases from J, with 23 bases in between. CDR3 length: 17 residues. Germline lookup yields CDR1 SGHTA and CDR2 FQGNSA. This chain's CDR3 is CASRKLKRLVGADTQYF. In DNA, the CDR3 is TGTGCCAGCAGGAAACTTAAAAGACTAGTCGGTGCAGATACGCAGTATTTT.

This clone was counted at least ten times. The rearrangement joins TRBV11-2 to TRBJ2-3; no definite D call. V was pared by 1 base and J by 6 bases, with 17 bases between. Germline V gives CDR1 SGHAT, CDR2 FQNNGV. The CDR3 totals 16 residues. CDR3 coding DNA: TGTGCCAGCAGCTTAGGCGCTGACGTTGGATCTGATACGCAGTATTTT. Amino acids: CASSLGADVGSDTQYF.

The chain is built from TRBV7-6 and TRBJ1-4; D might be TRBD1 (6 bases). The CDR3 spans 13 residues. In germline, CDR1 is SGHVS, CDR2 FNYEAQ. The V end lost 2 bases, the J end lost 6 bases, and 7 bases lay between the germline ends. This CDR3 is CASSLKGDEKLFF. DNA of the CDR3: TGTGCCAGCAGCTTAAAGGGGGATGAAAAACTGTTTTTT.

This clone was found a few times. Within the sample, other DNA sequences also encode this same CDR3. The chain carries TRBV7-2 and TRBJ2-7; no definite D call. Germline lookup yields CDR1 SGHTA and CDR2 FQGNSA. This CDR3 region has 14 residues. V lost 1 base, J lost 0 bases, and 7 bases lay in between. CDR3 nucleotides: TGTGCCAGCAGCTTAGACCACGGCTCCTACGAGCAGTACTTC. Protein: CASSLDHGSYEQYF. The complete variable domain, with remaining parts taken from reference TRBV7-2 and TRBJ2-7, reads GAGVSQSPSNKVTEKGKDVELRCDPISGHTALYWYRQSLGQGLEFLIYFQGNSAPDKSGLPSDRFSAERTGGSVSTLTIQRTQQEDSAVYLCASSLDHGSYEQYFGPGTRLTVT.

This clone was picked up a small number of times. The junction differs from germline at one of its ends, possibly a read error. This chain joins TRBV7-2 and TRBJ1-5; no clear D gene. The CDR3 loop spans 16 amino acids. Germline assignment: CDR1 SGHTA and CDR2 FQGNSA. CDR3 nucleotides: TGCGCCAGCAGCCAAGATCTCTACAGAGACAATCAGCCCCAGCATTTT. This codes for CASSQDLYRDNQPQHF.

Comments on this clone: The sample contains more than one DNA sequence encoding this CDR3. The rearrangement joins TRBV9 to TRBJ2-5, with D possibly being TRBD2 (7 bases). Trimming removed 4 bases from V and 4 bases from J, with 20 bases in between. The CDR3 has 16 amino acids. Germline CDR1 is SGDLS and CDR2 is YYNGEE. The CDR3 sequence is CASSFAARGGGETQYF. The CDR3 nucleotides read TGTGCCAGCAGCTTCGCCGCGCGGGGAGGGGGAGAGACCCAGTACTTC.

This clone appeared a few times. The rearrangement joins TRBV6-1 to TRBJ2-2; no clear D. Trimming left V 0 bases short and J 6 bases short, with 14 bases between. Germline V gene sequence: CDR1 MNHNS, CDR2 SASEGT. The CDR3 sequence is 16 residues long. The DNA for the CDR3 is TGTGCCAGCAGTGAAGCCATCAACGACCGTTCCGGGGAGCTGTTTTTT. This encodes CASSEAINDRSGELFF.

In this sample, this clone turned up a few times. The CDR3 here is CASSLDGLAGMIEQFF. Here the CDR3 DNA reads TGTGCCAGCAGCTTGGACGGACTAGCGGGAATGATTGAGCAGTTCTTC. V usage is TRBV7-2 and J usage is TRBJ2-1, with 12 nucleotides matching TRBD2. Germline assignment: CDR1 SGHTA and CDR2 FQGNSA. The CDR3 extends over 16 amino acids. Losses at the gene ends were 3 bases for V and 9 bases for J; bases not matched to a gene: 9.

The CDR3 nucleotides are TGTGCCAGCAGCTTAGGGGACTTTGGAGAGACCCAGTACTTC. This translates into CASSLGDFGETQYF. The chain links TRBV11-2 to TRBJ2-5, with a weak D call TRBD2 (6 bases). With 1 base removed from V and 4 bases from J, the gap between germline ends came to 10 bases. The germline V gene encodes CDR1 SGHAT and CDR2 FQNNGV. The CDR3 has 14 amino acids.

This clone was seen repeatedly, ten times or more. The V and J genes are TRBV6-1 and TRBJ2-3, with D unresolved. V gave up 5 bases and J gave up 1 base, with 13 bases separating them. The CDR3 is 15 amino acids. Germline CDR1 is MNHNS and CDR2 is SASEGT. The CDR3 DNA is TGTGCCAGCAGTTCGAGGACCCCTGGCACAGATACGCAGTATTTT. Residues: CASSSRTPGTDTQYF.

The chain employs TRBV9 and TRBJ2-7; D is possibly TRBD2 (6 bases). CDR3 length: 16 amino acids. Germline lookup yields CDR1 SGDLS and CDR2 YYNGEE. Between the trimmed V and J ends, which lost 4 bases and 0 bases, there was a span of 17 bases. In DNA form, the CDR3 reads TGTGCCAGCAGCCAACTATTGGGAGGACTCTCCTACGAGCAGTACTTC. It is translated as CASSQLLGGLSYEQYF.

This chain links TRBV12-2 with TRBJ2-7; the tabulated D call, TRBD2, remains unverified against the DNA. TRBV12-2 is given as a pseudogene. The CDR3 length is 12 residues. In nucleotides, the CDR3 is TGCTGCGGGGCCTCGAGGTCCTACGAGCAGTACTTC. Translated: CCGASRSYEQYF.

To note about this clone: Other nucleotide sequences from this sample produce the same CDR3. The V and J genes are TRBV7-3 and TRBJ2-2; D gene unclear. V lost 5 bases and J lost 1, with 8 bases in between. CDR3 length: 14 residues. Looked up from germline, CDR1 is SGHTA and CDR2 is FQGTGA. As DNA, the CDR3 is TGTGCCAGCAGCAACGGGCTGAACACCGGGGAGCTGTTTTTT. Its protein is CASSNGLNTGELFF.